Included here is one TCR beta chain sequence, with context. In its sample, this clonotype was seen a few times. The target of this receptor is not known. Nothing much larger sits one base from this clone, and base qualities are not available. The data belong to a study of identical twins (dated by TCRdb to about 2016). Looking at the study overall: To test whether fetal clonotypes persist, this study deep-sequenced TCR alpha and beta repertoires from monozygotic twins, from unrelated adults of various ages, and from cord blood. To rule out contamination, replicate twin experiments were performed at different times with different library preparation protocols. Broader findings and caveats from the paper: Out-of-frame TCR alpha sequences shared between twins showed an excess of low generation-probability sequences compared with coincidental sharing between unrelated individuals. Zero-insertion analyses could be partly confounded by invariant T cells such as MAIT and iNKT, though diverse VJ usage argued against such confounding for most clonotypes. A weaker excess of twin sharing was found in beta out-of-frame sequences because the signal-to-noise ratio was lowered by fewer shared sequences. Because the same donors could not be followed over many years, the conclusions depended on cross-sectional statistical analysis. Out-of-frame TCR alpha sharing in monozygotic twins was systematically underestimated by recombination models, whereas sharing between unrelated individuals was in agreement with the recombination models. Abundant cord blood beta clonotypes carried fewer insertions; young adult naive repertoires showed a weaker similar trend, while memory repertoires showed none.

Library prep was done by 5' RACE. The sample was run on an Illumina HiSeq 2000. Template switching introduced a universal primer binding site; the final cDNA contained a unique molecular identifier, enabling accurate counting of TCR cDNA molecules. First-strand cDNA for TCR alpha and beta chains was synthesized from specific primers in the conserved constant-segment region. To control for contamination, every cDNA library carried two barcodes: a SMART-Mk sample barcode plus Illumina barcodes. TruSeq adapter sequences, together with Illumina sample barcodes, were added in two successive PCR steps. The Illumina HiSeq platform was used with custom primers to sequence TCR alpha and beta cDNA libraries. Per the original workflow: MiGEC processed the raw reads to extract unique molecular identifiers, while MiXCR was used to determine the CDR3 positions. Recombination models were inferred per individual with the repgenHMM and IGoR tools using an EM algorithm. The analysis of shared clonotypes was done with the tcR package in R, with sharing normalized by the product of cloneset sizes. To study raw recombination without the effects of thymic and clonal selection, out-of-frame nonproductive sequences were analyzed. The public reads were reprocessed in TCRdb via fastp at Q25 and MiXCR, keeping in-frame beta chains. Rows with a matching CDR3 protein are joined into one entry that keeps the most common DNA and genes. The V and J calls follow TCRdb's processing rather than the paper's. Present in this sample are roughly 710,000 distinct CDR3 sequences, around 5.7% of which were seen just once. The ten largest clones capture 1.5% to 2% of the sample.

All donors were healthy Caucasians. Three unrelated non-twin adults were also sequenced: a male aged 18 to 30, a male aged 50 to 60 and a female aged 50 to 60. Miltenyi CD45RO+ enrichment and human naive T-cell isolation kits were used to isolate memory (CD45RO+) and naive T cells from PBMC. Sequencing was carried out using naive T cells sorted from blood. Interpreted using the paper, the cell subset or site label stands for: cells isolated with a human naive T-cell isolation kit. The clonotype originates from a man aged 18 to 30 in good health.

The sequenced DNA is TGCGCCAGCAGCCAAGATTTCAGCGGGAGGATTGGAACCGGGGAGCTGTTTTTT. It is translated as CASSQDFSGRIGTGELFF. Recombination joined TRBV4-1 with TRBJ2-2; 9 bases in the junction line up with TRBD2. Including cysteine and phenylalanine, the CDR3 has 18 amino acids. Only the CDR3 part of the read is kept: 54 bases, read in frame from the first base. Germline trimming amounts to 0 bases on V and 5 bases on J, with 10 as the count of junction bases outside the gene matches. CDR1 and CDR2, per the germline V gene, are MGHRA and YSYEKL.